Only one count was recorded for the clone carrying this T cell receptor (beta chain). Antigen specificity is unknown. These data originate in a study of cytotoxic CD8 clonotypes in ibrutinib-treated CLL. Background on the study: The cohort had around 10 relapsed/refractory and fewer than 16 treatment-naive patients, 17 IGHV unmutated. General observations from the study: Baseline clonality exceeded age-matched healthy donors and tracked circulating CD8+ T-cell counts.

Assay: immunoSEQ multiplex PCR; the TCRdb copy retains only in-frame clones and omits some. The sample holds over 75,000 clones, around 80% seen once. The CDR3 has 12 residues. V was clipped by 4 bases and J by 12 bases, with 16 bases between them. Germline values: CDR1 SQVTM, CDR2 ANQGSEA. The TCR sequence derives from a human donor with chronic lymphocytic leukemia. V gene TRBV29-1 combines with J gene TRBJ2-1, with TRBD1 as a possible D gene (6 bases). This material consisted of PBMCs, taken after 12 months of ibrutinib treatment. The CDR3 DNA sequence: TGCAGCGTTGGGCGGCAGGGGACGGGGCAGTTCTTC. Its translation: CSVGRQGTGQFF.